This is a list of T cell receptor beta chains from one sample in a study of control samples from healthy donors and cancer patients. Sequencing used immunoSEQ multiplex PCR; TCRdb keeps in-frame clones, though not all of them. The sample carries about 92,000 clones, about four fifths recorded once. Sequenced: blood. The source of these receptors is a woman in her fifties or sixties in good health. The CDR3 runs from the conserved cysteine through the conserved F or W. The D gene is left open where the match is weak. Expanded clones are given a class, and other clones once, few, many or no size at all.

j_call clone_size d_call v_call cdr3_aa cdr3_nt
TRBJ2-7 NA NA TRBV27 CASSLLTSTYEQYF TGTGCCAGCAGTTTACTGACAAGTACCTACGAGCAGTACTTC
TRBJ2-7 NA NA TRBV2 CASSEWSGAYEQYF TGTGCCAGCAGTGAATGGTCAGGGGCCTACGAGCAGTACTTC
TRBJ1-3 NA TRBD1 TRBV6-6 CASSPHGTANSGNTIYF TGTGCCAGCAGTCCCCACGGGACAGCCAACTCTGGAAACACCATATATTTT
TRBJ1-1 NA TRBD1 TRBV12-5 CASGTLGQQLVTEAFF TGTGCTAGTGGTACCTTGGGACAGCAGTTGGTGACTGAAGCTTTCTTT
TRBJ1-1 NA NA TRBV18 CASSPPAMSGVAFF TGTGCCAGCTCACCACCCGCAATGTCGGGGGTAGCTTTCTTT
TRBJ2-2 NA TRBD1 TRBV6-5 CASSPRTGFTGELFF TGTGCCAGCAGTCCCCGGACAGGATTCACCGGGGAGCTGTTTTTT
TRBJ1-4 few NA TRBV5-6 CASSRSNNVEKLFF TGTGCCAGCAGCCGCAGTAATAACGTGGAAAAACTGTTTTTT
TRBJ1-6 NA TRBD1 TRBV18 CASSPAGTGGAVDSPLHF TGTGCCAGCTCACCAGCCGGGACAGGGGGCGCGGTCGATTCACCCCTCCACTTT
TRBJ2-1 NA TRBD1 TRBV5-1 CASSLPGTGHNEQFF TGCGCCAGCAGCCTACCCGGGACAGGACACAATGAGCAGTTCTTC
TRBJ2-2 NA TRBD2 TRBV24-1 CATSELAGGNTGELFF TGTGCCACCAGTGAACTAGCGGGAGGGAACACCGGGGAGCTGTTTTTT
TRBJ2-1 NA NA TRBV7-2 CASSLGWSGPYNEQFF TGTGCCAGCAGCTTGGGGTGGAGCGGCCCCTACAATGAGCAGTTCTTC
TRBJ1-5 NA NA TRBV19 CASSNGNQPQHF TGTGCCAGTAGTAATGGCAATCAGCCCCAGCATTTT
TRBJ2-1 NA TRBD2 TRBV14 CASSQRIAGGSYNEQFF TGTGCCAGCAGCCAACGTATAGCGGGGGGGTCCTACAATGAGCAGTTCTTC
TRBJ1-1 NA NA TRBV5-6 CASSLRGAGMNTEAFF TGTGCCAGCAGCTTGCGGGGAGCGGGGATGAACACTGAAGCTTTCTTT
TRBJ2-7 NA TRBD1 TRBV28 CASSQIGTGGFLSYEQYF TGTGCCAGCAGTCAAATCGGGACAGGGGGCTTCCTTTCCTACGAGCAGTACTTC
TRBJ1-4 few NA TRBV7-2 CASSPQGVEKLFF TGTGCCAGCAGCCCACAAGGGGTTGAAAAACTGTTTTTT
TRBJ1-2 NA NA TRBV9 CASSVAITPYGYTF TGTGCCAGCAGCGTAGCGATTACTCCTTATGGCTACACCTTC
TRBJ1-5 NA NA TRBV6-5 CASSRSIGQPQHF TGTGCCAGCAGTCGCTCAATCGGGCAGCCCCAGCATTTT
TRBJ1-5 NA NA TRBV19 CASTAGGSLISNQPQHF TGTGCCAGTACCGCCGGCGGATCGTTGATTAGCAATCAGCCCCAGCATTTT
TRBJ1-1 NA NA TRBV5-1 CASSLARDLNTEAFF TGCGCCAGCAGCTTGGCGAGGGACTTGAACACTGAAGCTTTCTTT
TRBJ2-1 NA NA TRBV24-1 CATSDWTGGRFPNEQFF TGTGCCACCAGTGATTGGACAGGCGGGAGATTTCCTAATGAGCAGTTCTTC
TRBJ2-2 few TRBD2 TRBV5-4 CASSLPAGTSGSGELFF TGTGCCAGCAGCTTGCCGGCGGGGACTAGCGGTTCTGGGGAGCTGTTTTTT
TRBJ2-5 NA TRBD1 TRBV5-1 CASSLDRVQETQYF TGCGCCAGCAGCTTAGACAGGGTCCAGGAGACCCAGTACTTC
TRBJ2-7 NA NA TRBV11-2 CASSNSFGSYEQYF TGTGCCAGCAGCAACTCCTTTGGCTCCTACGAGCAGTACTTC
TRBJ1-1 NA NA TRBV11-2 CASSPMGARGDTEAFF TGTGCCAGCAGCCCAATGGGGGCCAGAGGAGACACTGAAGCTTTCTTT
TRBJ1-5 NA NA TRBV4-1 CASSQREGNQPQHF TGCGCCAGCAGCCAGAGGGAGGGGAATCAGCCCCAGCATTTT
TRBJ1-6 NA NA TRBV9 CASSLSPTENSPLHF TGTGCCAGCAGCCTCTCCCCGACAGAGAATTCACCCCTCCACTTT
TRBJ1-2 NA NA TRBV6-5 CASEVGGLIYGYTF TGTGCCAGCGAGGTGGGGGGACTAATCTATGGCTACACCTTC
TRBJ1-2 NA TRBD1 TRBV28 CASSAQGALGYTF TGTGCCAGCAGTGCGCAGGGGGCGCTTGGCTACACCTTC
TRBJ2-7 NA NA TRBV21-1 CASSTRGDYEQYF TGTGCCAGCAGCACCAGGGGGGACTACGAGCAGTACTTC
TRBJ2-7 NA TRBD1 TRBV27 CASSLRSRQGHF TGTGCCAGCAGTCTTCGCAGTAGACAGGGCCACTTC
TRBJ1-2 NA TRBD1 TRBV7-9 CASSTPGQGVYGYTF TGTGCCAGCAGCACCCCGGGACAGGGCGTCTATGGCTACACCTTC
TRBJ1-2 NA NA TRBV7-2 CASSLQRQGDGYTF TGTGCCAGCAGCTTACAACGGCAGGGCGATGGCTACACCTTC
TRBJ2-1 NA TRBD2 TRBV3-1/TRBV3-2 CASSTSGSSYNEQFF TGTGCCAGCAGCACTAGCGGGAGCTCCTACAATGAGCAGTTCTTC
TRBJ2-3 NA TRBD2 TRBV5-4 CASKSGGAADTQYF TGTGCCAGCAAGAGCGGGGGGGCGGCAGATACGCAGTATTTT
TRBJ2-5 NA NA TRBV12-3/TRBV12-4 CASRDSGQETQYF TGTGCCAGCAGGGATAGCGGTCAAGAGACCCAGTACTTC
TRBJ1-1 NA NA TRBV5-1 CASSLAGPVEAFF TGCGCCAGCAGCTTGGCTGGTCCCGTGGAAGCTTTCTTT
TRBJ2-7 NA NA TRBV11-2 CASSLGRSYEQYF TGTGCCAGCAGCTTAGGTCGATCTTACGAGCAGTACTTC
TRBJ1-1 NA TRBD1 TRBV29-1 CSVDAPGQGGLNTEAFF TGCAGCGTTGACGCACCGGGACAGGGGGGACTTAACACTGAAGCTTTCTTT
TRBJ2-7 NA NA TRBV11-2 CASSLEGGQGRFEQYF TGTGCCAGCAGCTTAGAGGGGGGCCAGGGCCGATTCGAGCAGTACTTC
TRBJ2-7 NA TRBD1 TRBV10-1 CASSETLGQGAYEQYF TGCGCCAGCAGTGAAACACTTGGACAGGGAGCCTACGAGCAGTACTTC
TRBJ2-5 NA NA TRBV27 CASSFVYGAFETQYF TGTGCCAGCAGTTTTGTCTATGGGGCTTTCGAGACCCAGTACTTC
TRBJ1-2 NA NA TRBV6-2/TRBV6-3 CASSYGGLNGYTF TGTGCCAGCAGTTACGGCGGACTAAATGGCTACACCTTC
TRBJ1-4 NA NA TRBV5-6 CASSLTQGEEKLFF TGTGCCAGCAGCTTGACCCAGGGCGAAGAAAAACTGTTTTTT
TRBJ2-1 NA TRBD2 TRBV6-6 CASSPLTSGDTYNEQFF TGTGCCAGCAGTCCCCTGACTAGCGGGGACACCTACAATGAGCAGTTCTTC
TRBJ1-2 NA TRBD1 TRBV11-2 CASSLSGQGAFRPYTF TGTGCCAGCAGCCTGAGTGGACAGGGGGCATTTCGGCCCTACACCTTC
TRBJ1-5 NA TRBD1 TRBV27 CASSPDRGENQPQHF TGTGCCAGCAGCCCCGACAGGGGTGAGAATCAGCCCCAGCATTTT
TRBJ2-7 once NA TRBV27 CASSEGREQYF TGTGCCAGCAGTGAGGGGCGAGAGCAGTACTTC
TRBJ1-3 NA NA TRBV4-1 CASSPILTVGRNTIYF TGCGCCAGCAGCCCCATATTGACAGTCGGGCGAAACACCATATATTTT